Listed below are T cell receptor beta chains from one sample, sequenced in a study of cytomegalovirus exposure and HLA in healthy donors. The table came from immunoSEQ multiplex PCR; TCRdb's copy has only in-frame clones and leaves some out. Here the sample spans about 120,000 clones, 81% being singletons. Sequenced: PBMCs. These TCRs come from a man between 18 and 35 years old in good health and CMV-seronegative. CDR3s include the opening cysteine and the closing phenylalanine or tryptophan. D genes are given only for firm matches. Some rows have no size entry. The others give once, few or many, or a class for an expanded clone.

D	V	J	length	size	DNA	CDR3
-	TRBV27	TRBJ2-6	14	-	TGTGCCAGCAGTTTCAGCTCTGGGGCCAACGTCCTGACTTTC	CASSFSSGANVLTF
TRBD2	TRBV5-1	TRBJ2-5	14	-	TGCGCCAGCAGCGGGGGAGGCGGGGGAGAGACCCAGTACTTC	CASSGGGGGETQYF
-	TRBV6-4	TRBJ2-7	16	-	TGTGCCAGCAGTGACTCGATAGGGGTCTCTCTGTGGGAGCAGTACTTC	CASSDSIGVSLWEQYF
TRBD1	TRBV5-4	TRBJ2-7	18	-	TGTGCCAGCAGCCTTCGGGGGTTAGACAGGGGAAACCCCTACGAGCAGTACTTC	CASSLRGLDRGNPYEQYF
-	TRBV7-8	TRBJ1-5	15	-	TGTGCCAGCAGCTTGTTAGTTGGTAGCAATCAGCCCCAGCATTTT	CASSLLVGSNQPQHF
TRBD1	TRBV6-1	TRBJ1-4	15	-	TGTGCCAGCAGCCCCCGGGACAGGGCGTTTGAAAAACTGTTTTTT	CASSPRDRAFEKLFF
-	TRBV6-5	TRBJ1-2	12	-	TGTGCCAGCAGTTATGGGGCTTATGGCTACACCTTC	CASSYGAYGYTF
-	TRBV27	TRBJ1-2	13	once	TGTGCCAGCAGTTTAGCCCCTATGAGGGGCTACACCTTC	CASSLAPMRGYTF
TRBD2	TRBV19	TRBJ2-3	15	-	TGTGCCAGTAGTATGAGCGGGGGGGTCACAGATACGCAGTATTTT	CASSMSGGVTDTQYF
TRBD1	TRBV29-1	TRBJ2-5	14	-	TGCAGCGTCAAACCACAGGGGACCCAGGAGACCCAGTACTTC	CSVKPQGTQETQYF
TRBD1	TRBV28	TRBJ1-2	14	-	TGTGCCAGCAGTTTCTCGGGACAGGGATATGGCTACACCTTC	CASSFSGQGYGYTF
TRBD1	TRBV6-5	TRBJ1-1	13	-	TGTGCCAGCAGGAGGGGGCTGGACACTGAAGCTTTCTTT	CASRRGLDTEAFF
TRBD2	TRBV5-1	TRBJ2-5	17	-	TGCGCCAGCAGTTCCGCAGGGACTAGCGGGGGCCAAGAGACCCAGTACTTC	CASSSAGTSGGQETQYF
-	TRBV11-2	TRBJ2-6	18	once	TGTGCCAGCAGCTTATTCAATAGTCAGGGGTCAGGGGCCAACGTCCTGACTTTC	CASSLFNSQGSGANVLTF
-	TRBV15	TRBJ2-7	15	-	TGTGCCACCAGCCGAGGGGACACCAACTCCTACGAGCAGTACTTC	CATSRGDTNSYEQYF
-	TRBV2	TRBJ1-2	13	-	TGTGCCAGCAGTCAAGACACCTTCTATGGCTACACCTTC	CASSQDTFYGYTF
-	TRBV6-5	TRBJ2-1	14	-	TGTGCCAGCAGTTACGCAGGGAACAACAATGAGCAGTTCTTC	CASSYAGNNNEQFF
-	TRBV5-4	TRBJ1-4	13	-	TGTGCCAGCAGCCCGGGGAGTTATGAAAAACTGTTTTTT	CASSPGSYEKLFF
TRBD2	TRBV11-2	TRBJ2-3	13	-	TGTGCCAGCAGCCTAGCGGGGGGAGATACGCAGTATTTT	CASSLAGGDTQYF
TRBD1	TRBV18	TRBJ1-4	15	-	TGTGCCAGCTCACCACAGGGGGCCACTAATGAAAAACTGTTTTTT	CASSPQGATNEKLFF
TRBD2	TRBV19	TRBJ2-3	15	-	TGTGCCAGTAGTATACTAGCGGGGATTACAGATACGCAGTATTTT	CASSILAGITDTQYF
-	TRBV7-6	TRBJ2-6	13	-	TGTGCCAGCAGCCTCGCTGGGGCCAACGTCCTGACTTTC	CASSLAGANVLTF
TRBD1	TRBV29-1	TRBJ1-1	13	few	TGCAGCGTTCCGGGACAGGGGAACACTGAAGCTTTCTTT	CSVPGQGNTEAFF
TRBD2	TRBV19	TRBJ2-3	15	-	TGTGCCAGTAGCGGGAGGGGGAGGAGGACAGATACGCAGTATTTT	CASSGRGRRTDTQYF
TRBD1	TRBV9	TRBJ1-3	16	-	TGTGCCAGCAGTCTCGGACAGGGGAACTCTGGAAACACCATATATTTT	CASSLGQGNSGNTIYF
-	TRBV12-5	TRBJ1-3	15	-	TGTGCTAGTGGCCGGGGGGGCGGTTCTGGAAACACCATATATTTT	CASGRGGGSGNTIYF
TRBD2	TRBV19	TRBJ2-2	19	-	TGTGCCAGTAGTATGAGGGGGTTAGCGGGGGGCGCGAACACCGGGGAGCTGTTTTTT	CASSMRGLAGGANTGELFF
TRBD1	TRBV5-1	TRBJ2-7	17	-	TGCGCCAGCAGCTTGGGAGGCTTTAGGGACAGGGACTACGAGCAGTACTTC	CASSLGGFRDRDYEQYF
TRBD1	TRBV29-1	TRBJ1-4	14	-	TGCAGCGTTGAAGCAGGGGGGAATAATGAAAAACTGTTTTTT	CSVEAGGNNEKLFF
TRBD1	TRBV14	TRBJ2-2	14	-	TGTGCCAGCAGCTGGACAGGGATCACCGGGGAGCTGTTTTTT	CASSWTGITGELFF
TRBD1	TRBV5-6	TRBJ1-4	16	-	TGTGCCAGCAGCTACCCGGGACAGGGCACTAATGAAAAACTGTTTTTT	CASSYPGQGTNEKLFF